The clone carrying this TCR beta chain was seen a handful of times. The antigen is not known. The data are from a study of response to subunit inactivated influenza vaccine. CDR1 and CDR2 (germline): MGHRA, YSYEKL. The CDR3 is made up of 16 amino acids. Trimming shortened V by 3 bases and J by 1 base, and 15 bases separated the two germline ends. Study-level findings and limits: Authors proposed each seasonal influenza vaccination draws in few new T cells.

TCRdb itself ran the RT-PCR reads through MiXCR, one entry per CDR3 protein. The sample records around 200,000 distinct CDR3 sequences, about an eighth being singletons. The clonotype originates from a man aged 50-59 years who received an inactivated influenza vaccine. V is TRBV4-1 and J is TRBJ2-5; D remains ambiguous. This sample comprised CD8+ T cells sorted from PBMCs, obtained around 5 days after vaccination. CDR3 nucleotides: TGCGCCAGCAGCCACAGCCCACTAAGACGCCAAGAGACCCAGTACTTC. As protein: CASSHSPLRRQETQYF.